This is a list of T cell receptor beta chains from one sample in a study of cytomegalovirus exposure and HLA in healthy donors. The method was immunoSEQ multiplex PCR; TCRdb's version includes in-frame clones alone and lacks a portion of them. Found here are tens of thousands of clones, more than 70% of them singletons; the top ten hold roughly 1.2%. Sequenced sample: PBMCs. The receptors were sampled from a woman under 30 in good health and CMV-seronegative. Each CDR3 is given with its conserved first and last residue. The D gene is left open where the match is weak. The size field is filled for only some rows; it gives once, few, many or a size class.

V gene,D gene,J gene,clone size,CDR3 DNA,CDR3 protein
TRBV18,-,TRBJ1-4,once,TGTGCCAGCTCACAGGGGTGGTCTAATGAAAAACTGTTTTTT,CASSQGWSNEKLFF
TRBV30,-,TRBJ1-2,-,TGTGCCTGGAGTGCAGGGATAGGTGGCTACACCTTC,CAWSAGIGGYTF
TRBV5-1,-,TRBJ2-1,-,TGCGCCAGCAGCTTGTCGGGCAGGGGCGATGAGCAGTTCTTC,CASSLSGRGDEQFF
TRBV11-2,-,TRBJ1-5,-,TGTGCCAGCAGTGGAGGGACTGGTGACGGCAATCAGCCCCAGCATTTT,CASSGGTGDGNQPQHF
TRBV19,TRBD2,TRBJ2-3,once,TGTGCCAGTAGAAGGACTAGCGGGGGGGCCACAGATACGCAGTATTTT,CASRRTSGGATDTQYF
TRBV7-9,TRBD1,TRBJ2-5,-,TGTGCCAGCAGCGGACAGGGGGTACGGGAGACCCAGTACTTC,CASSGQGVRETQYF
TRBV27,TRBD1,TRBJ2-1,once,TGTGCCAGCAGTGCCACAGGGGTCGCGGGGCAGTTCTTC,CASSATGVAGQFF
TRBV28,-,TRBJ2-5,once,TGTGCCAGCAGGAGAGGGCCCCAAGAGACCCAGTACTTC,CASRRGPQETQYF
TRBV19,TRBD1,TRBJ2-6,-,TGTGCCAGTAGTCCGGGACAGGGGGCCTCTGGGGCCAACGTCCTGACTTTC,CASSPGQGASGANVLTF
TRBV28,TRBD1,TRBJ1-5,once,TGTGCCAGCAGTTTCCGGGACAGGGGGCTTCAGCCCCAGCATTTT,CASSFRDRGLQPQHF
TRBV7-9,-,TRBJ1-1,-,TGTGCCAGCAGCTTAGTGTCCGGGACGGACAGTGTCACTGAAGCTTTCTTT,CASSLVSGTDSVTEAFF
TRBV30,-,TRBJ1-1,-,TGTGCCGGTACAGGTTACGGTGAAGCTTTCTTT,CAGTGYGEAFF
TRBV5-4,TRBD1,TRBJ2-7,-,TGTGCCAGCAGCTTGGATATAGGGGGCCAGTACGAGCAGTACTTC,CASSLDIGGQYEQYF
TRBV7-2,-,TRBJ1-5,-,TGTGCCAGCAGCTATAGCAGGGCTAGCAATCAGCCCCAGCATTTT,CASSYSRASNQPQHF
TRBV2,-,TRBJ1-5,few,TGTGCCAGCAGTGTTGGACAGTCTGGCCAGCCCCAGCATTTT,CASSVGQSGQPQHF
TRBV28,-,TRBJ1-4,once,TGTGCCAGCAGTCCCTGGACCGGGATCACCTCTAATGAAAAACTGTTTTTT,CASSPWTGITSNEKLFF
TRBV11-2,TRBD1,TRBJ2-7,-,TGTGCCAGCAGCCAACTAAGGACAGGGCGGATCTACGAGCAGTACTTC,CASSQLRTGRIYEQYF
TRBV27,-,TRBJ2-4,-,TGTGCCAGCAGTCCTAGACTAGGCAGCCGGGTGGGTCAGTACTTC,CASSPRLGSRVGQYF
TRBV19,TRBD1,TRBJ1-5,-,TGTGCCGGGTCGGACAGGGGTGGAAATCAGCCCCAGCATTTT,CAGSDRGGNQPQHF
TRBV7-9,TRBD2,TRBJ2-1,-,TGTGCCAGCAGCTCACTAGCGCTTACCTACAATGAGCAGTTCTTC,CASSSLALTYNEQFF
TRBV6-5,-,TRBJ2-7,-,TGTGCCAGCAGAGCTTCAGGGCTTCTCAACTACGAGCAGTACTTC,CASRASGLLNYEQYF
TRBV28,-,TRBJ1-5,-,TGTGCCACGCGAGAAAGCCATCAGCCCCAGCATTTT,CATRESHQPQHF
TRBV2,-,TRBJ1-2,-,TGTGCCAGCAAAAAAGGGGACACGACGAACTATGGCTACACCTTC,CASKKGDTTNYGYTF
TRBV5-1,TRBD2,TRBJ2-7,-,TGCGCCAGCAGCCCTGAGACTAGCCGGTTCTACGAGCAGTACTTC,CASSPETSRFYEQYF
TRBV2,-,TRBJ2-7,-,TGTGCCAGCCGTTACAGGTTATCCTACGAGCAGTACTTC,CASRYRLSYEQYF
TRBV6-5,-,TRBJ2-7,-,TGTGCCAGCAGTTACTCCGCAGGGGAGAACGAGCAGTACTTC,CASSYSAGENEQYF
TRBV4-2,-,TRBJ2-3,-,TGTGCCAGCAGCCACTCGGGACACCCAATTTTAGTTTCAGATACGCAGTATTTT,CASSHSGHPILVSDTQYF